The present T cell receptor (beta chain) was sequenced within a study of a mutant IDH1 vaccine in newly diagnosed glioma. Concerning this clone itself: Its antigen is unknown.

The V end was cut by 0 bases, the J end by 0 bases, with 15 bases between. CDR1 SGHTA and CDR2 FQGNSA come from the germline V gene. This CDR3 has 18 residues. Profiling relied on immunoSEQ multiplex PCR, and the TCRdb table lists in-frame clones only, not all of them. The sample carries approximately 50,000 clones, around 85% recorded once. Study-wide points: Apparently unrelated to pseudoprogression were changes in the top peripheral T cell clonotypes.

Time point here: week 35, safety follow-up. In the vaccine, a single dose held 300 ug of the mutant IDH1 20-mer peptide, along with topical imiquimod. The rearrangement joins TRBV7-2 to TRBJ1-3; TRBD1 might be the D (5 bases). Sequencing was performed on PBMCs, taken from a glioma patient whose treatment included an IDH1 peptide vaccine. This clonotype was sampled from a man aged 40-49 years with glioma. Here the CDR3 DNA reads TGTGCCAGCAGCTTAGCCGGGGCAGCCAGAAGCTCTGGAAACACCATATATTTT. It codes for CASSLAGAARSSGNTIYF.